The 8 T cell receptor beta chains presented below share a single source sample, sequenced in a study of vaccination effects on CD4 cells after COVID-19. These receptors' antigens are unknown. Produced via immunoSEQ multiplex PCR; TCRdb's table is partial and in-frame only. The sample contains 25,000 to 35,000 clones, about 74% of which appear only once. ViraFEST expansion of antigen-specific CD4+ T cells with viral peptide pools preceded sequencing. Having been cultured for 9 to 11 days, the cells underwent CD4+ T cell isolation. Vaccine administered to participants consisted of two doses of either BNT162b2 or mRNA-1273. Sequences were derived from CD4+ T cells from PBMCs cultured with HCoV-OC43 spike peptides, sampled after COVID-19 vaccination. The subset here: HCoV-OC43 spike overlapping peptide pool stimulation. These receptors were collected from a human donor who received a COVID-19 vaccine.

The chain links TRBV11-3 to TRBJ1-5; 7 positions match TRBD1. The CDR3 is made up of 16 amino acids. J was trimmed by 2 bases and V by 5 bases; bases with no gene match: 9. Germline V gives CDR1 SGHNT, CDR2 YENEEA. The chain's CDR3 is CASSPTGEAGNQPQHF. CDR3 bases: TGTGCCAGCAGCCCAACAGGGGAGGCGGGCAATCAGCCCCAGCATTTT.

V is TRBV20-1 and J is TRBJ2-3; D gene unclear. This CDR3 spans 11 amino acids. Germline V gene data show CDR1 as DFQATT and CDR2 as SNEGSKA (reference sequence). V was trimmed by 6 bases and J by 0 bases, leaving 4 bases between them. CDR3 loop: CSASSTDTQYF. The CDR3 region has the DNA TGCAGTGCGTCAAGCACAGATACGCAGTATTTT.

The chain employs TRBV7-6 and TRBJ1-3; D call uncertain. CDR3 length equals 14 residues. V dropped 5 bases and J dropped 4 bases, with 12 bases sitting between them. Germline CDR1 is SGHVS and CDR2 is FNYEAQ. The CDR3 is CASSQQEAGNTIYF. The CDR3 DNA is TGTGCCAGCAGCCAACAAGAAGCGGGAAACACCATATATTTT.

The chain has TRBV21-1 and TRBJ1-6. TRBV21-1 is reported as a pseudogene. This CDR3 has 15 residues. In DNA form, the CDR3 reads TGTGCCAGCAGAGATGAGACACGCGGCGGTTCACCCCTCCACTTT. It encodes CASRDETRGGSPLHF.

There are a few counts of this clone. V and J are TRBV20-1 and TRBJ1-1, with D uncertain. With 3 bases removed from V and 5 bases from J, the gap between germline ends came to 13 bases. The length of the CDR3 is 13 residues. Germline loops: CDR1 DFQATT, CDR2 SNEGSKA (reference sequence). As DNA, the CDR3 is TGCAGTGCTAGTTTCCAGTCGGGAACTGAAGCTTTCTTT. This gives the protein CSASFQSGTEAFF.

Only a few counts were recorded for this clone. The chain couples TRBV15 to TRBJ1-2; 12 bases align to TRBD1. With V trimmed by 0 bases and J by 8 bases, 1 base remained unmatched. Germline CDR1 is LNHNV and CDR2 is YYDKDF (reference sequence). The CDR3 extends over 14 amino acids. The CDR3 nucleotides read TGTGCCACCAGCAGAGATGGGACAGGGGGCGGCTACACCTTC. It yields the protein CATSRDGTGGGYTF.

The V call is TRBV5-1, the J call TRBJ1-4; D ambiguous. The length of the CDR3 is 15 residues. The V gene's germline CDR1 is SGHRS and CDR2 YFSETQ. Trimming cost V 0 bases and J 3 bases, with 9 bases left between them. CDR3: CASSLGNRPNEKLFF. CDR3 nucleotide sequence: TGCGCCAGCAGCTTGGGCAACAGACCTAATGAAAAACTGTTTTTT.

Only a few counts were recorded for this clone. The rearrangement uses TRBV7-9 and TRBJ2-7; D unclear. This CDR3 is built from 13 residues. Germline CDR1 SEHNR, CDR2 FQNEAQ (reference sequence). Trimming left V 7 bases short and J 5 bases short, with 15 bases between. CDR3 in DNA: TGTGCCAGCAACACATGGGGATTTGACGAGCAGTACTTC. Protein sequence: CASNTWGFDEQYF.